Below, 3 T cell receptor beta chains from the same sample are listed, as sequenced in a study of blood T cell repertoires in COVID-19. The table came from immunoSEQ multiplex PCR; TCRdb's copy has only in-frame clones and leaves some out. The data show 20,000 to 25,000 clones, just over 85% seen once. The sample comprised peripheral blood. The receptors stem from a man in his fifties or sixties with active COVID-19.

This sequence joins TRBV12-3 or TRBV12-4 and TRBJ1-1, with D tentatively TRBD1 (5 bases). The CDR3 extends over 13 amino acids. V lost 6 bases and J lost 5, with 13 bases in between. The CDR3 nucleotides are TGTGCCAGCAGAGCAAGGGAGGGGACTGAAGCTTTCTTT. Translation gives CASRAREGTEAFF.

The chain recombines TRBV23-1 with TRBJ1-3; TRBD1 matches 9 bases. TRBV23-1 is placed among ORFs of uncertain function. The CDR3 loop spans 19 amino acids. After removal of 0 bases from V and 4 bases from J, the junction contained 13 bases not matched to a gene. The CDR3: CASSQSRDRVRFGGNTIYF. Written as DNA, the CDR3 is TGCGCCAGCAGTCAATCAAGGGACAGGGTTCGTTTTGGGGGAAACACCATATATTTT.

The CDR3 spells CASSMGRNSYNEQFF. CDR3 bases: TGTGCCAGTAGTATGGGGAGGAACTCCTACAATGAGCAGTTCTTC. The V call is TRBV19, the J call TRBJ2-1; D possibly corresponds to TRBD2 (6 bases). The germline CDR1 and CDR2 sequences are LNHDA and SQIVND (reference sequence). Trimming removed 3 bases from V and 0 bases from J, with 9 bases in between. The CDR3 spans 15 residues.